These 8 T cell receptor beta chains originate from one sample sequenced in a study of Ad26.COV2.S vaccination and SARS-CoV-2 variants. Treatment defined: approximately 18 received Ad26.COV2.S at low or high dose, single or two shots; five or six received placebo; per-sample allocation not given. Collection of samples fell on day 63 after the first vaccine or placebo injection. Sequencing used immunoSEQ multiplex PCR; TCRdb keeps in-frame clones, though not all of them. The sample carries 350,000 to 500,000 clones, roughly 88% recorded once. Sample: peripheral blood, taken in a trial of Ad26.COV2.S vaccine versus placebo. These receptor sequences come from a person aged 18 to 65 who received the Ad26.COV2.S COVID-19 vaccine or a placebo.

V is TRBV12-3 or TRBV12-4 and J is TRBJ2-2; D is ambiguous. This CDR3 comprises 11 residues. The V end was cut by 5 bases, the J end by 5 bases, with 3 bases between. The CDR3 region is CASSITGELFF. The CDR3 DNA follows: TGTGCCAGCAGTATAACCGGGGAGCTGTTTTTT.

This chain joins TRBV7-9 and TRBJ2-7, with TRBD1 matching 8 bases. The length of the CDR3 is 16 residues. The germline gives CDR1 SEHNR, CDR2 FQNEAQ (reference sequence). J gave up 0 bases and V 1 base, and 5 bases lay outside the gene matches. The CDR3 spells CASSLEGDRGSYEQYF. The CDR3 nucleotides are TGTGCCAGCAGCTTAGAGGGAGACAGGGGCTCCTACGAGCAGTACTTC. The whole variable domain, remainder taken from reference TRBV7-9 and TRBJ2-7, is DTGVSQNPRHKITKRGQNVTFRCDPISEHNRLYWYRQTLGQGPEFLTYFQNEAQLEKSRLLSDRFSAERPKGSFSTLEIQRTEQGDSAMYLCASSLEGDRGSYEQYFGPGTRLTVT.

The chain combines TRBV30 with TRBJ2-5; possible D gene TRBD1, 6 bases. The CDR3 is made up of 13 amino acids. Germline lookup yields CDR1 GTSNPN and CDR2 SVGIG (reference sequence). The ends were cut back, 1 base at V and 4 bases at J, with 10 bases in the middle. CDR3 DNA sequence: TGTGCCTGGAGTGAACGAGGGGGAGAGACCCAGTACTTC. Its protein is CAWSERGGETQYF.

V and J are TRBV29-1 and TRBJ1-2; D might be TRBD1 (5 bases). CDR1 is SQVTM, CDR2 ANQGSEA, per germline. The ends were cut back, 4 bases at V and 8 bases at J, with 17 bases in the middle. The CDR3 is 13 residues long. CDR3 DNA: TGCAGCGTTGTCAGGGCCGCGGTTCAGGGCTACACCTTC. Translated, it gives CSVVRAAVQGYTF.

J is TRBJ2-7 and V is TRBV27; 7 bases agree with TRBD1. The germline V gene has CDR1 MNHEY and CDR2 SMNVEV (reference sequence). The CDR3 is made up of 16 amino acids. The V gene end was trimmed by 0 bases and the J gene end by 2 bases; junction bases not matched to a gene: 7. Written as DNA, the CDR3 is TGTGCCAGCAGTTTATCGGTAAGGGGGCTAACCTACGAGCAGTACTTC. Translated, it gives CASSLSVRGLTYEQYF.

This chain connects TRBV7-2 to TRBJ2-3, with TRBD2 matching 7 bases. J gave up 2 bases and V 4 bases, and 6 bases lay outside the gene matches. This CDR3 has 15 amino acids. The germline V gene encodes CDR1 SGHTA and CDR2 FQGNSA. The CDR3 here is CASSWEGLITDTQYF. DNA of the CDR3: TGTGCCAGCAGCTGGGAGGGACTTATCACAGATACGCAGTATTTT.

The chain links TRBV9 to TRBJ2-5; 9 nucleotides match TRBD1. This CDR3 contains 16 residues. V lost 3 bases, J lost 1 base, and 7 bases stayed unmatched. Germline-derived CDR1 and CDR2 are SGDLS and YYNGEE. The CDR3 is CASSESLTGGQETQYF. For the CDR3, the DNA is TGTGCCAGCAGCGAATCCCTGACAGGGGGCCAAGAGACCCAGTACTTC.

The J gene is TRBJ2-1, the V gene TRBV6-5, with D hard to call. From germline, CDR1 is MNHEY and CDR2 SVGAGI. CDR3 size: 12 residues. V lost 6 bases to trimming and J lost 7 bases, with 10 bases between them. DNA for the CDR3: TGTGCCAGCAGGGTAACCTGGAATGAGCAGTTCTTC. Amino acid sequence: CASRVTWNEQFF.